This TCR beta chain was captured by sequencing in a study of CD8 T cells in Susac syndrome. General study findings and limits: The TCR sequencing and HLA analysis in the study involved a relatively small number of individuals, as the study acknowledged.

Of note for this clonotype: The antigen is not known.

The authors negatively isolated CD8+ and CD4+ T cells and FACS-enriched TEMRA cells. The CDR3 is 15 amino acids. From germline, CDR1 is SGHRS and CDR2 YFSETQ. The germline V and J ends were trimmed by 2 bases and 5 bases, with 16 bases remaining between them. Random hexamers were used to reverse transcribe about 0.5 to 1 ug of RNA. Multiplex PCR with immunoSEQ amplified the TCR beta CDR3 across 54 Vbeta and 13 Jbeta. One entry per CDR3 protein, called by TCRdb with MiXCR from the immunoSEQ multiplex PCR reads. Of some 120,000 distinct CDR3 sequences listed, more than 80% were seen once; the top ten hold approximately 0.31%.

The TCR was taken from a human donor with multiple sclerosis. Sequenced material: CD8+ T cells from PBMCs. The V call is TRBV5-1, the J call TRBJ2-5; TRBD1 or TRBD2 may be the D gene (5 bases each). The CDR3 nucleotides are TGCGCCAGCAGCTTTAGGGACCAAACGAGGGAGACCCAGTACTTC. As protein: CASSFRDQTRETQYF.